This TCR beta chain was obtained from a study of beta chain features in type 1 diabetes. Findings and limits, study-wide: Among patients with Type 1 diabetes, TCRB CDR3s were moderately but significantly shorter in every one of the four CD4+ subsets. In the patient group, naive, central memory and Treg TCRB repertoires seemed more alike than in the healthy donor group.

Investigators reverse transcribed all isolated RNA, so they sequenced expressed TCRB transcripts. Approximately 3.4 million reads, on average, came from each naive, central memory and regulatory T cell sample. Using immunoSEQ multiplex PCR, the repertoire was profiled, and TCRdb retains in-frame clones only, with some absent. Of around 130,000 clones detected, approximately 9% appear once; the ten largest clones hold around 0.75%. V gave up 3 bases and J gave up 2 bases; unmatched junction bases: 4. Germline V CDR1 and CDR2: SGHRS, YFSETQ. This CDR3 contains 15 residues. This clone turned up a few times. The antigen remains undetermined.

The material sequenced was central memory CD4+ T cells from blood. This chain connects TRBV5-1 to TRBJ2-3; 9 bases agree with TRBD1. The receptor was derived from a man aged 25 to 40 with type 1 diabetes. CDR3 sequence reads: CASSWTGEITDTQYF. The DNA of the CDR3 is TGCGCCAGCAGCTGGACAGGGGAAATCACAGATACGCAGTATTTT.